This T cell receptor beta chain was obtained from a study of identical twins. Study-wide results and caveats: Zero-insertion findings could be partly confounded by invariant cells (MAIT and iNKT cells). Cord blood beta clonotypes that were abundant carried fewer insertions, and memory repertoires showed no such trend.

Notes on this clonotype: Antigen unknown.

Through template switching, a universal primer site was introduced, and the cDNA contained unique molecular identifiers. TCRdb re-derived calls from the 5' RACE reads in MiXCR, one entry per CDR3 protein. Counted here are about 890,000 distinct CDR3 sequences, roughly an eighth occurring once; the ten biggest clones make up 1.5% to 2%. Among all donors, each was a healthy Caucasian. The CDR3 consists of 13 residues. Trimming shortened V by 4 bases and J by 8 bases, and 12 bases separated the two germline ends. Germline lookup yields CDR1 SEHNR and CDR2 FQNEAQ (reference sequence). These data were also filed under a second study, of yellow fever vaccine responses in identical twins.

The rearrangement links TRBV7-9 to TRBJ2-4; TRBD2 is a possible D gene (5 bases). The receptor was isolated from a young woman in good health. The material sequenced was PBMCs. The CDR3 nucleotides are TGTGCCAGCAGCTACCAGAACGGGGACATTCAGTACTTC. This gives the protein CASSYQNGDIQYF.